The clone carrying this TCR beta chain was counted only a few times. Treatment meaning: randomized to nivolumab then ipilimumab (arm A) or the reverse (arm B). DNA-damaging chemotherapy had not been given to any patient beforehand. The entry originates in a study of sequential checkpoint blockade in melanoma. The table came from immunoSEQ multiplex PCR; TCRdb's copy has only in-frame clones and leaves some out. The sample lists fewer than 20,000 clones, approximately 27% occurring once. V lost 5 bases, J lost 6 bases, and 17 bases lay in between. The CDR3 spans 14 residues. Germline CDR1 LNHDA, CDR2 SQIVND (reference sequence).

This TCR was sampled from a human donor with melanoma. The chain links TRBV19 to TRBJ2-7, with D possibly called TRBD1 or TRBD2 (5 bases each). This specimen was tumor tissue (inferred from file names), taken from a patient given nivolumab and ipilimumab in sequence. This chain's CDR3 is CASSSWGTGGEQYF. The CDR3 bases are TGTGCCAGTAGTTCCTGGGGGACGGGCGGCGAGCAGTACTTC.